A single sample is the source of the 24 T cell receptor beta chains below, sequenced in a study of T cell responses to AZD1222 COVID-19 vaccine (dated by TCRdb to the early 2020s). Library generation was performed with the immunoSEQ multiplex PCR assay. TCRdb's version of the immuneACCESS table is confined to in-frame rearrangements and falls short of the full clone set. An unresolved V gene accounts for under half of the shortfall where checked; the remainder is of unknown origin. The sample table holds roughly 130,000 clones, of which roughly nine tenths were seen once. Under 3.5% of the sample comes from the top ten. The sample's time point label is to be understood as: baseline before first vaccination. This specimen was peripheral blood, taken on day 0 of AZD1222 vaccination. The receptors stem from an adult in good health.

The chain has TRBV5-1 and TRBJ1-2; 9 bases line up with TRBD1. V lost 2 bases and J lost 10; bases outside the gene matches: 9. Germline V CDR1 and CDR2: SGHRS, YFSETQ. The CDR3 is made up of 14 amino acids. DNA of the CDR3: TGCGCCAGCAGCTTACCCCAGGACAGGGGCGTCTACACCTTC. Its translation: CASSLPQDRGVYTF.

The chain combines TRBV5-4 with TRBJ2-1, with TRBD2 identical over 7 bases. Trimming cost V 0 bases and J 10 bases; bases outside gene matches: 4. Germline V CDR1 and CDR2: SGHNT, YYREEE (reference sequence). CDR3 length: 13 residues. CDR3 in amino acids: CASSLGREVEQFF. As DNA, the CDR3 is TGTGCCAGCAGCTTGGGTCGGGAGGTCGAGCAGTTCTTC.

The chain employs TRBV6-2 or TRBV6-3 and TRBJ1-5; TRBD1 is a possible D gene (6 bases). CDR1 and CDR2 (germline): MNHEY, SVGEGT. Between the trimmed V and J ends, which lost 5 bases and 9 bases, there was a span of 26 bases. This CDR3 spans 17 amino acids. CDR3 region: CASSARDTYSERGPQHF. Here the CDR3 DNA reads TGTGCCAGCAGTGCGAGGGACACCTACTCAGAGAGGGGGCCCCAGCATTTT.

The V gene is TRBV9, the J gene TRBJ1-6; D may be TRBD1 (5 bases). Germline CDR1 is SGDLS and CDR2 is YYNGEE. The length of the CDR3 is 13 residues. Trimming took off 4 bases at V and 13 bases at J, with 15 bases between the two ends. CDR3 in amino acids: CASSPRDLIPLHF. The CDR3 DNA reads TGTGCCAGCAGCCCCAGGGACCTTATCCCCCTCCACTTT.

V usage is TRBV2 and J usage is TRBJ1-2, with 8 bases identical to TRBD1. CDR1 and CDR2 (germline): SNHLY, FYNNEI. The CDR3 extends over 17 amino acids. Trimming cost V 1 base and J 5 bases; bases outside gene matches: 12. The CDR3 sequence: CASSEERTGPLGYGYTF. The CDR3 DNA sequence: TGTGCCAGCAGTGAAGAGCGGACAGGGCCATTGGGTTATGGCTACACCTTC. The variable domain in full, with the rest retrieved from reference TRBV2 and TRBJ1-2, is EPEVTQTPSHQVTQMGQEVILRCVPISNHLYFYWYRQILGQKVEFLVSFYNNEISEKSEIFDDQFSVERPDGSNFTLKIRSTKLEDSAMYFCASSEERTGPLGYGYTFGSGTRLTVV.

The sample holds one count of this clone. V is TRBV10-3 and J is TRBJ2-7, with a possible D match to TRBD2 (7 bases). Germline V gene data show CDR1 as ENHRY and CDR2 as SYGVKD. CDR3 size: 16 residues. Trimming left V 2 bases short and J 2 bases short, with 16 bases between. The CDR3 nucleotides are TGTGCCATCAGTGAGGCTAGGACGGGGGGCCCCTACGAGCAGTACTTC. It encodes CAISEARTGGPYEQYF.

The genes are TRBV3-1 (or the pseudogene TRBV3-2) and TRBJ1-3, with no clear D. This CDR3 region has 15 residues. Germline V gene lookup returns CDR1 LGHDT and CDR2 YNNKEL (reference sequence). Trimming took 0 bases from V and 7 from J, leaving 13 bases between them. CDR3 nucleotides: TGTGCCAGCAGCCAAGATTGGAGGTCGTTGAACACCATATATTTT. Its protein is CASSQDWRSLNTIYF.

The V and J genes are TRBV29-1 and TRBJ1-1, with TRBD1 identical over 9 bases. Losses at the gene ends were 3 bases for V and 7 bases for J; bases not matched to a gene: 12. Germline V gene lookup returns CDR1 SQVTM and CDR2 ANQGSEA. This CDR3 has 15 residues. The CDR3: CSVEALGQGSLEAFF. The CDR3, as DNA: TGCAGCGTTGAGGCGTTGGGACAGGGTTCCCTTGAAGCTTTCTTT. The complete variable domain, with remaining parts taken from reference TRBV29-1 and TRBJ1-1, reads SAVISQKPSRDICQRGTSLTIQCQVDSQVTMMFWYRQQPGQSLTLIATANQGSEATYESGFVIDKFPISRPNLTFSTLTVSNMSPEDSSIYLCSVEALGQGSLEAFFGQGTRLTVV.

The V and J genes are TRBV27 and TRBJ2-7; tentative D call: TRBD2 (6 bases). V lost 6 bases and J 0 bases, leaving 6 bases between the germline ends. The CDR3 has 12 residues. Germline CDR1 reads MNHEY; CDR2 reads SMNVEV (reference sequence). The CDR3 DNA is TGTGCCAGCAGCGGGGGCTCCTACGAGCAGTACTTC. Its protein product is CASSGGSYEQYF.

The CDR3 reads CASSRGLSSYNEQFF. The CDR3 coding sequence is TGCGCCAGCAGCCGTGGCCTGAGCTCCTACAATGAGCAGTTCTTC. The V and J genes are TRBV5-1 and TRBJ2-1; no definite D call. The ends were cut back, 4 bases at V and 0 bases at J, with 11 bases in the middle. This CDR3 contains 15 residues. CDR1 and CDR2 (germline): SGHRS, YFSETQ.

The CDR3 nucleotides read TGTGCCAGCAGCCCCCGAAGAAAAGAGACCCAGTACTTC. This codes for CASSPRRKETQYF. The chain recombines TRBV7-9 with TRBJ2-5; D gene unclear. CDR1 SEHNR and CDR2 FQNEAQ come from the germline V gene (reference sequence). This CDR3 comprises 13 residues. Between the trimmed V and J ends, which lost 5 bases and 3 bases, there was a span of 10 bases.

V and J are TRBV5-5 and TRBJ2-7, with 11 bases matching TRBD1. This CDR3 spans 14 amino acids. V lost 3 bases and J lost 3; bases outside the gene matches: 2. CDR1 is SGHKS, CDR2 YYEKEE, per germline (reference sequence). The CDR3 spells CASSSGTGGYEQYF. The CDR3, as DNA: TGTGCCAGCAGCTCTGGGACAGGGGGCTACGAGCAGTACTTC. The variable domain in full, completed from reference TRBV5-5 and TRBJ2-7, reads DAGVTQSPTHLIKTRGQQVTLRCSPISGHKSVSWYQQVLGQGPQFIFQYYEKEERGRGNFPDRFSARQFPNYSSELNVNALLLGDSALYLCASSSGTGGYEQYFGPGTRLTVT.

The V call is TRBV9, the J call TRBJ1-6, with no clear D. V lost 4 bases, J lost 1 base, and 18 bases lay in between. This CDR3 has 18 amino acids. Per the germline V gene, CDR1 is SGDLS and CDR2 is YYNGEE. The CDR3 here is CASSSLGSTPSYNSPLHF. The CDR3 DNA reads TGTGCCAGCAGCTCCCTGGGGAGTACCCCGTCCTATAATTCACCCCTCCACTTT.

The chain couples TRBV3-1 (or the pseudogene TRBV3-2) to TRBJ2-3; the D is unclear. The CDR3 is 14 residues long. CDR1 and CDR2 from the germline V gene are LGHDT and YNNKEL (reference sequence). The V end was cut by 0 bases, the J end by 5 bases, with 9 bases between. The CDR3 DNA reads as TGTGCCAGCAGCCAAGACTCCAGAGGAGATACGCAGTATTTT. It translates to CASSQDSRGDTQYF.

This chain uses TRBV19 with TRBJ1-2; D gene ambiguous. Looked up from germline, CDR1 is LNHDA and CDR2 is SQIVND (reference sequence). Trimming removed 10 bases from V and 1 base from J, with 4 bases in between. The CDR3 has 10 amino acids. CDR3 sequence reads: CATLNYGYTF. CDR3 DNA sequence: TGTGCCACCCTTAACTATGGCTACACCTTC.

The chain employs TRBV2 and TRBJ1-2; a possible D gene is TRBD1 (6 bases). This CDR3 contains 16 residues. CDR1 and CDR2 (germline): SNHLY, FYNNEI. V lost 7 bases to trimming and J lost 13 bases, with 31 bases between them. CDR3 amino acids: CASMLPGGQMLLASTF. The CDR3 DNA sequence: TGTGCCAGCATGCTCCCGGGGGGCCAAATGCTATTGGCTAGCACCTTC.

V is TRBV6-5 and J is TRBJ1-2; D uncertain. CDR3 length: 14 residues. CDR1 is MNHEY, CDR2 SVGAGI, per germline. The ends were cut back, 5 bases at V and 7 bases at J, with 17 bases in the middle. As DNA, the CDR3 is TGTGCCAGCAGTAATTCCCCACCGGGAGGTGGCTACACCTTC. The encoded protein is CASSNSPPGGGYTF.

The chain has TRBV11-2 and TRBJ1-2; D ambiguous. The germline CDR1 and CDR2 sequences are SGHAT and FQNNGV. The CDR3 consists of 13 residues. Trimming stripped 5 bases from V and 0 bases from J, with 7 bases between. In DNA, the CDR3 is TGTGCCAGCAGCCCTAGGTCTAACTATGGCTACACCTTC. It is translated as CASSPRSNYGYTF.

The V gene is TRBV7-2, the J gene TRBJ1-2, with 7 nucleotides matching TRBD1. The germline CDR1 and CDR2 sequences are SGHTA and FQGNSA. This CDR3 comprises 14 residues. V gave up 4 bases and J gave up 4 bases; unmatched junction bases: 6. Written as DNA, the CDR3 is TGTGCCAGCAGCTCGCAACAGGGGATCTATGGCTACACCTTC. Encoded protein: CASSSQQGIYGYTF.

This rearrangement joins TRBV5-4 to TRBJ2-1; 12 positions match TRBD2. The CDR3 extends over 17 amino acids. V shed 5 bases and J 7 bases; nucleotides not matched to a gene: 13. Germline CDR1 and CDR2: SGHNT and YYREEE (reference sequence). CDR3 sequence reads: CASSQKLTGTSGNEQFF. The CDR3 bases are TGTGCCAGCAGTCAAAAACTAACCGGGACTAGCGGGAATGAGCAGTTCTTC.

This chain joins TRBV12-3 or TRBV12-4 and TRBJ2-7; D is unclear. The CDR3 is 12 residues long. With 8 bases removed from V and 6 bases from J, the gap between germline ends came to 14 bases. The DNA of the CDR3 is TGTGCCAGCTCAAACCCCCTGATCGAGCAGTACTTC. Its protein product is CASSNPLIEQYF.

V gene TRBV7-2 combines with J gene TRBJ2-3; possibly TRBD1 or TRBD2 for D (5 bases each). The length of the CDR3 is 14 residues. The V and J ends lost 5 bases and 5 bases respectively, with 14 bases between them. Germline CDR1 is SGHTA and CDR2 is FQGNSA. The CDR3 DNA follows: TGTGCCAGCAGCCGTCCCGGGACCGGAGATACGCAGTATTTT. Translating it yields CASSRPGTGDTQYF.

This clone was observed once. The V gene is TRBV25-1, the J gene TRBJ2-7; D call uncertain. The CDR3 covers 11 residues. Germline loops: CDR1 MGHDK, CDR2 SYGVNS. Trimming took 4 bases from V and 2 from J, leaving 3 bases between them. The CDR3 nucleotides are TGTGCCAGCAGTGGGGCCTACGAGCAGTACTTC. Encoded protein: CASSGAYEQYF.

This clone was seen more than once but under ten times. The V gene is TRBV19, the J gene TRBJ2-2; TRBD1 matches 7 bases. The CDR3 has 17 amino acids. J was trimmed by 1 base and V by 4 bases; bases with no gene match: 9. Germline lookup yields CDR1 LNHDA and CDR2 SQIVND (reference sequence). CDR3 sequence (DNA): TGTGCCAGTAGTACCCCACAGGGGTTGGGGAACACCGGGGAGCTGTTTTTT. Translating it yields CASSTPQGLGNTGELFF.